Each of the 10 T cell receptor beta chains below was sequenced from the same sample in a study of blood T cell repertoires in COVID-19. TCRdb's copy holds only in-frame clones and misses some; the assay was immunoSEQ multiplex PCR. The repertoire includes about 380,000 clones, more than 75% of them detected once, and roughly 1.2% sits in the top ten. The sequencing input was PBMCs or T cells enriched from blood (not recorded which). The receptors shown here come from a young woman who had recovered from COVID-19.

The chain links TRBV5-6 to TRBJ1-5, with 9 bases fitting TRBD1. The germline CDR1 and CDR2 sequences are SGHDT and YYEEEE. V gave up 2 bases and J gave up 7 bases; unmatched junction bases: 4. The CDR3 runs to 14 residues. CDR3 sequence: CASSLGQGWQPQHF. CDR3 nucleotides: TGTGCCAGCAGCTTAGGACAGGGGTGGCAGCCCCAGCATTTT.

The CDR3 DNA reads TGCGCCAGCAGCTTGGCGGGCAGAGACAGGGGTTGGCAGTACTTC. Its protein product is CASSLAGRDRGWQYF. The chain uses TRBV5-1 and TRBJ2-7; the match to TRBD1 covers 8 bases. CDR1 is SGHRS and CDR2 is YFSETQ in the germline V gene. This CDR3 spans 15 amino acids. J was trimmed by 9 bases and V by 0 bases; bases with no gene match: 11.

V usage is TRBV24-1 and J usage is TRBJ1-4; D not certain. The germline gives CDR1 KGHDR, CDR2 SFDVKD. The CDR3 is 15 amino acids. Trimming stripped 1 base from V and 6 bases from J, with 11 bases between. CDR3 sequence: CATSDFRGLYEKLFF. As DNA, the CDR3 is TGTGCCACCAGTGATTTTCGAGGGTTATATGAAAAACTGTTTTTT.

The chain is built from TRBV9 and TRBJ1-2; weak D call: TRBD1 (6 bases). Looked up from germline, CDR1 is SGDLS and CDR2 is YYNGEE. The CDR3 covers 14 residues. V shed 0 bases and J shed 4 bases, with 10 bases lying between them. This CDR3 reads CASSVEQGGYGYTF. CDR3 DNA: TGTGCCAGCAGCGTAGAACAGGGCGGCTATGGCTACACCTTC.

The gene calls are TRBV11-2 and TRBJ1-4; 7 bases align to TRBD1. Germline loops: CDR1 SGHAT, CDR2 FQNNGV. The CDR3 contains 15 residues. V lost 4 bases to trimming and J lost 4 bases; unmatched junction nucleotides: 6. The CDR3 sequence: CASSWGQPNNEKLFF. CDR3 nucleotides: TGTGCCAGCAGCTGGGGACAGCCAAATAATGAAAAACTGTTTTTT.

Only a few counts were recorded for this clone. The rearrangement uses TRBV6-5 and TRBJ1-1; D possibly corresponds to TRBD1 (5 bases). V shed 7 bases and J shed 1 base, with 13 bases lying between them. Germline V gene lookup returns CDR1 MNHEY and CDR2 SVGAGI. The CDR3 covers 14 residues. CDR3 nucleotide sequence: TGTGCCAGCACCCGGACAATTACGAACACTGAAGCTTTCTTT. It specifies CASTRTITNTEAFF.

The chain combines TRBV18 with TRBJ1-2, with D perhaps TRBD1 (5 bases). With 6 bases removed from V and 3 bases from J, the gap between germline ends came to 23 bases. Looked up from germline, CDR1 is KGHSH and CDR2 is LQKENI. The CDR3 is made up of 17 amino acids. The CDR3 loop is CASSSSPTEPIDYGYTF. The CDR3 DNA follows: TGTGCCAGCTCGTCCAGCCCGACAGAGCCTATTGACTATGGCTACACCTTC.

The rearrangement joins TRBV7-3 to TRBJ1-2, with 8 bases identical to TRBD1. CDR1 and CDR2 from the germline V gene are SGHTA and FQGTGA. This CDR3 region has 14 residues. V trimming: 6 bases; J trimming: 7 bases; junction bases outside the gene matches: 10. The CDR3 reads CASRPGQGQGGYTF. As DNA, the CDR3 is TGTGCCAGCAGACCCGGACAGGGCCAAGGTGGCTACACCTTC. Full variable domain (missing parts from reference TRBV7-3 and TRBJ1-2): GAGVSQTPSNKVTEKGKYVELRCDPISGHTALYWYRQSLGQGPEFLIYFQGTGAADDSGLPNDRFFAVRPEGSVSTLKIQRTERGDSAVYLCASRPGQGQGGYTFGSGTRLTVV.

This chain connects TRBV29-1 to TRBJ2-4, with a tentative D call TRBD1 (5 bases). V dropped 4 bases and J dropped 4 bases, with 11 bases sitting between them. This CDR3 spans 13 amino acids. Germline CDR1 and CDR2: SQVTM and ANQGSEA. The CDR3 DNA sequence: TGCAGCGTTGTTCGACAGTTAAAAAACATTCAGTACTTC. It translates to CSVVRQLKNIQYF.

The CDR3 here is CASSIEEYSNQPQHF. The CDR3 DNA reads TGTGCCAGTAGTATTGAGGAGTATAGCAATCAGCCCCAGCATTTT. The chain is built from TRBV19 and TRBJ1-5; no reliable D call. Trimming shortened V by 3 bases and J by 0 bases, and 9 bases separated the two germline ends. From germline, CDR1 is LNHDA and CDR2 SQIVND (reference sequence). The CDR3 sequence is 15 residues long.